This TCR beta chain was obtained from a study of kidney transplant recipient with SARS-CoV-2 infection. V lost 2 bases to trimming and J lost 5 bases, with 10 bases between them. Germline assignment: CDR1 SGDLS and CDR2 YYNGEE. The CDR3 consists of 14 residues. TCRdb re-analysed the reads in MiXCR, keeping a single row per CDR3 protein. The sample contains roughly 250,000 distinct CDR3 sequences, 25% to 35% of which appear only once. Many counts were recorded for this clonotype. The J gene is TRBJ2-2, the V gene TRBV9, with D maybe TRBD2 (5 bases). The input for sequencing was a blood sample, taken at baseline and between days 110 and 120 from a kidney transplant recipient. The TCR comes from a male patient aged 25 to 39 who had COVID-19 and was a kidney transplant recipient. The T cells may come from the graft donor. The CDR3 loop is CASSVGAGTGELFF. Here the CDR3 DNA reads TGTGCCAGCAGCGTGGGAGCTGGAACCGGGGAGCTGTTTTTT. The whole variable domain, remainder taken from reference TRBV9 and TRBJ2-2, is DSGVTQTPKHLITATGQRVTLRCSPRSGDLSVYWYQQSLDQGLQFLIQYYNGEERAKGNILERFSAQQFPDLHSELNLSSLELGDSALYFCASSVGAGTGELFFGEGSRLTVL.